These 9 T cell receptor beta chains originate from one sample sequenced in a study of T-cell reconstitution after alpha-beta-depleted transplantation in children. Library preparation (for TCRbeta) was performed with unique molecular identifiers. TCRdb re-called the PCR reads through MiXCR, storing one row per CDR3 protein. The table includes around 240,000 distinct CDR3 sequences, 9.7% detected once. Sequenced here: PBMCs from the stem cell graft donor, sampled from the stem cell graft. The receptors stem from a human donor who donated a stem cell graft to a child with SCID.

The chain uses TRBV4-2 and TRBJ1-1; no reliable D call. The CDR3 has 14 amino acids. The germline V gene has CDR1 LGHNA and CDR2 YNFKEQ. The germline V and J ends were trimmed by 0 bases and 2 bases, with 7 bases remaining between them. The DNA for the CDR3 is TGTGCCAGCAGCCAAGACAGGTACAACACTGAAGCTTTCTTT. This gives the protein CASSQDRYNTEAFF.

V is TRBV5-5 and J is TRBJ1-6; D gene uncertain. The CDR3 contains 15 residues. Trimming stripped 2 bases from V and 3 bases from J, with 9 bases between. Germline lookup yields CDR1 SGHKS and CDR2 YYEKEE (reference sequence). The CDR3 spells CASSFEGLYNSPLHF. DNA of the CDR3: TGTGCCAGCAGCTTTGAGGGCCTCTATAATTCACCCCTCCACTTT.

In its sample, this clonotype was seen many times. J is TRBJ2-5 and V is TRBV20-1; D uncertain. The CDR3 has 12 amino acids. Germline V gives CDR1 DFQATT, CDR2 SNEGSKA (reference sequence). Deletions cut 3 bases from V and 5 bases from J, with 10 bases between. This chain's CDR3 is CSASYGPETQYF. The CDR3 bases are TGCAGTGCTAGTTACGGTCCCGAGACCCAGTACTTC.

This clonotype was counted ten times or more. The chain couples TRBV7-3 to TRBJ2-1, with TRBD2 matching over 10 bases. The CDR3 sequence is 15 residues long. With V trimmed by 5 bases and J by 4 bases, 5 bases remained unmatched. Germline V gives CDR1 SGHTA, CDR2 FQGTGA. The DNA of the CDR3 is TGTGCCAGCAGCATTAGCGGGGGGCGGTACAATGAGCAGTTCTTC. Protein sequence: CASSISGGRYNEQFF.

This clonotype was recorded at least ten times. The chain combines TRBV7-9 with TRBJ2-2; 7 nucleotides line up with TRBD2. There are 16 residues in the CDR3. Germline trimming cut 4 bases from V and 5 bases from J; bases unmatched to any gene: 10. CDR1 and CDR2 (germline): SEHNR, FQNEAQ (reference sequence). This CDR3 reads CASSSGRGVRTGELFF. The CDR3 nucleotides are TGTGCCAGCAGCTCCGGTCGGGGGGTACGAACCGGGGAGCTGTTTTTT.

Ten or more counts support this clonotype. The chain's CDR3 is CASSYLSLGQGSEQYF. CDR3 sequence (DNA): TGTGCCAGCAGCTACTTATCCCTGGGACAGGGAAGCGAGCAGTACTTC. The chain has TRBV7-9 and TRBJ2-7, with TRBD1 matching 9 bases. Per germline, CDR1 SEHNR and CDR2 FQNEAQ (reference sequence). The V segment lost 4 bases and the J segment 6 bases; nucleotides outside the gene matches: 13. This CDR3 has 16 amino acids.

This clonotype was seen repeatedly, ten times or more. The chain combines TRBV6-1 with TRBJ2-1; maybe TRBD1 (5 bases). V shed 7 bases and J shed 7 bases, with 17 bases lying between them. There are 14 residues in the CDR3. Germline values: CDR1 MNHNS, CDR2 SASEGT. The CDR3 loop reads CASKAGNLENEQFF. The CDR3 region has the DNA TGTGCCAGCAAGGCAGGGAATTTAGAAAATGAGCAGTTCTTC.

The chain uses TRBV20-1 and TRBJ1-1; tentative D call: TRBD1 (5 bases). Germline lookup yields CDR1 DFQATT and CDR2 SNEGSKA (reference sequence). The CDR3 is 14 amino acids. V lost 4 bases, J lost 0 bases, and 12 bases lay in between. The CDR3 DNA follows: TGCAGTGCTATGCGGGGACCTTTGAACACTGAAGCTTTCTTT. It specifies CSAMRGPLNTEAFF.

The rearrangement joins TRBV5-1 to TRBJ2-3, with D unresolved. This CDR3 has 14 amino acids. Germline lookup yields CDR1 SGHRS and CDR2 YFSETQ. V gave up 4 bases and J gave up 4 bases, with 13 bases separating them. CDR3 sequence (DNA): TGCGCCAGCAGCCATGATTCCCCCCCAGATACGCAGTATTTT. This codes for CASSHDSPPDTQYF.